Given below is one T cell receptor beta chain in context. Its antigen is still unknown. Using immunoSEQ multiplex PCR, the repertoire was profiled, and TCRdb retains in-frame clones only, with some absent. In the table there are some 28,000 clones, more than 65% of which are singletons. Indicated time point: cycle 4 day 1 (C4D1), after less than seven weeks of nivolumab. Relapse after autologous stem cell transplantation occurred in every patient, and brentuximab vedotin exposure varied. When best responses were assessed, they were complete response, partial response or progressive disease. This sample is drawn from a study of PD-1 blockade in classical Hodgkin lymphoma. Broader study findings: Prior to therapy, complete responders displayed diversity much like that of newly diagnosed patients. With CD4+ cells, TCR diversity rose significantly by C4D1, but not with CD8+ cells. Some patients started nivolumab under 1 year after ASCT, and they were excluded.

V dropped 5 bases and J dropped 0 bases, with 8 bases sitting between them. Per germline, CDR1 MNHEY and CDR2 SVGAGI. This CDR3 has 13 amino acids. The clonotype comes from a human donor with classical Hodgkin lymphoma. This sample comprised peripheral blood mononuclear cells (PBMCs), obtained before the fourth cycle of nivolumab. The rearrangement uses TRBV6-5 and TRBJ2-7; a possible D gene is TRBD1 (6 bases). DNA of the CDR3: TGTGCCAGCAGTAGGGGACACTCCTACGAGCAGTACTTC. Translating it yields CASSRGHSYEQYF.